These 21 T cell receptor beta chains were all obtained from the same sample, sequenced in a study of T-cell reconstitution after alpha-beta-depleted transplantation in children. The TCRbeta library was prepared with unique molecular identifiers. One entry per CDR3 protein, called by TCRdb with MiXCR from the PCR reads. The sample shows around 580,000 distinct CDR3 sequences, roughly 23% of them seen only once. Sequenced material: PBMCs, mostly from graft donor cells, taken 360 days after TCRalphabeta/CD19-depleted stem cell transplant. Receptor source: a boy under two years old who had a stem cell transplant for acute myeloid leukemia, so the T cells may come from the graft donor.

This clonotype was detected ten times or more. The V and J genes are TRBV28 and TRBJ2-7; TRBD2 matches at 12 bases. V lost 5 bases, J lost 1 base, and 9 bases stayed unmatched. CDR1 and CDR2 (germline): MDHEN, SYDVKM. The CDR3 consists of 17 residues. CDR3 residues: CASSARVLAGGSYEQYF. DNA of the CDR3: TGTGCCAGCAGTGCAAGGGTACTAGCGGGGGGTTCCTACGAGCAGTACTTC.

There are many counts of this clonotype. The chain's CDR3 is CASSLETSWSAPLHF. The DNA of the CDR3 is TGTGCCAGCAGCTTAGAGACTTCCTGGTCCGCACCCCTCCACTTT. The V call is TRBV7-9, the J call TRBJ1-6; D remains unclear. The germline V gene has CDR1 SEHNR and CDR2 FQNEAQ (reference sequence). V lost 1 base and J lost 11, with 15 bases in between. The CDR3 runs 15 residues.

The chain employs TRBV27 and TRBJ1-1, with D possibly matching TRBD1 (6 bases). Trimming removed 0 bases from V and 2 bases from J, with 16 bases in between. The CDR3 sequence is 17 residues long. CDR1 and CDR2 (germline): MNHEY, SMNVEV (reference sequence). The CDR3 protein is CASSLSRGGADNTEAFF. The CDR3 DNA reads TGTGCCAGCAGTTTATCGCGGGGGGGGGCAGACAACACTGAAGCTTTCTTT.

This clonotype was counted only a few times. This chain connects TRBV5-4 to TRBJ2-1, with TRBD2 as a possible D gene (5 bases). Trimming pared 4 bases from V and 0 bases from J, leaving 17 bases between. The CDR3 extends over 17 amino acids. Germline V gene data show CDR1 as SGHNT and CDR2 as YYREEE (reference sequence). DNA of the CDR3: TGTGCCAGCAGCCTATCCTCGGACTCGAGCTCCTACAATGAGCAGTTCTTC. Translated, it gives CASSLSSDSSSYNEQFF.

This clonotype was counted many times. This chain joins TRBV29-1 and TRBJ2-1; D is possibly TRBD1 or TRBD2 (5 bases each). CDR3 size: 13 residues. With 4 bases removed from V and 5 bases from J, the gap between germline ends came to 12 bases. Germline-derived CDR1 and CDR2 are SQVTM and ANQGSEA. The CDR3 is CSVVTGPNNEQFF. Here the CDR3 DNA reads TGCAGCGTTGTTACGGGACCAAACAATGAGCAGTTCTTC.

As to this clonotype: A read error may produce the germline difference seen at one junction end. V usage is TRBV6-1 and J usage is TRBJ2-3; the match to TRBD2 covers 12 bases. The CDR3 length is 17 residues. Germline CDR1 reads MNHNS; CDR2 reads SASEGT. The CDR3: CAGSEAASGGATDTQYF. CDR3 in DNA: TGTGCCGGCAGTGAAGCGGCTAGCGGGGGGGCCACAGATACGCAGTATTTT.

The chain uses TRBV7-7 and TRBJ1-1; D is ambiguous. From germline, CDR1 is SSHAT and CDR2 FNYEAQ (reference sequence). This CDR3 is 12 amino acids long. V was cut by 8 bases and J by 2 bases, with 9 bases left in between. This CDR3 is CASGEANTEAFF. The CDR3 bases are TGTGCCAGCGGAGAGGCAAACACTGAAGCTTTCTTT.

This chain joins TRBV12-3 or TRBV12-4 and TRBJ1-1; 8 bases are shared with TRBD1. This CDR3 is 13 amino acids long. J lost 11 bases, V lost 5 bases, and 10 bases had no gene match. CDR3 in DNA: TGTGCCAGCAGTCTAGGACAGGGAAGGTCGGCTTTCTTT. It is translated as CASSLGQGRSAFF.

This clonotype has at least ten counts. The chain employs TRBV12-3 or TRBV12-4 and TRBJ2-2; no firm D call. V lost 2 bases and J 7 bases, leaving 11 bases between the germline ends. The CDR3 totals 14 residues. The CDR3 protein is CASSLSGTGGELFF. CDR3 in DNA: TGTGCCAGCAGTTTATCGGGTACCGGCGGGGAGCTGTTTTTT.

This clonotype was picked up a small number of times. The chain links TRBV5-1 to TRBJ2-1; 10 positions match TRBD2. V lost 9 bases, J lost 5 bases, and 8 bases stayed unmatched. Germline V gene sequence: CDR1 SGHRS, CDR2 YFSETQ. The CDR3 runs to 14 residues. CDR3 sequence: CATTGLAPDNEQFF. DNA for the CDR3: TGCGCCACTACGGGACTAGCGCCCGACAATGAGCAGTTCTTC.

This clonotype has at least ten counts. V usage is TRBV18 and J usage is TRBJ2-1; 13 nucleotides line up with TRBD2. The CDR3 extends over 18 amino acids. Per the germline V gene, CDR1 is KGHSH and CDR2 is LQKENI. V was pared by 0 bases and J by 0 bases, with 2 bases of the junction left unmatched. CDR3 residues: CASSPPGLAGASYNEQFF. Written as DNA, the CDR3 is TGTGCCAGCTCACCACCCGGACTAGCGGGGGCCTCCTACAATGAGCAGTTCTTC. Based on the CDR3 plus reference TRBV18 and TRBJ2-1, the full variable domain is NAGVMQNPRHLVRRRGQEARLRCSPMKGHSHVYWYRQLPEEGLKFMVYLQKENIIDESGMPKERFSAEFPKEGPSILRIQQVVRGDSAAYFCASSPPGLAGASYNEQFFGPGTRLTVL.

Comment on this clonotype: This may stem from a read error, because a much larger clone lies one nucleotide away. The chain employs TRBV20-1 and TRBJ1-6, with 9 bases lining up with TRBD1. CDR1 DFQATT and CDR2 SNEGSKA come from the germline V gene (reference sequence). This CDR3 is 18 amino acids long. CDR3 nucleotide sequence: TGCAGTGCTAGAACGACAGGGGGAGGAAGCTCCTATAATTCACCCCTCCGCTTT. It translates to CSARTTGGGSSYNSPLRF.

This rearrangement joins TRBV20-1 to TRBJ1-5; TRBD1 aligns across 7 bases. With V trimmed by 5 bases and J by 2 bases, 6 bases remained unmatched. Germline-derived CDR1 and CDR2 are DFQATT and SNEGSKA (reference sequence). The CDR3 loop spans 14 amino acids. The CDR3, as DNA: TGCAGTGCTGCACCCGGGACAGGCAATCAGCCCCAGCATTTT. This sequence encodes CSAAPGTGNQPQHF.

This clonotype came up a few times. The rearrangement uses TRBV12-3 or TRBV12-4 and TRBJ1-1, with D tentatively TRBD1 (5 bases). Trimming left V 2 bases short and J 5 bases short, with 15 bases between. The CDR3 runs 15 residues. CDR3 in amino acids: CASSLHSVGETEAFF. In nucleotides, the CDR3 is TGTGCCAGCAGTTTACATAGTGTAGGGGAGACTGAAGCTTTCTTT.

The V and J genes are TRBV4-1 and TRBJ2-1; D gene ambiguous. Germline CDR1 reads MGHRA; CDR2 reads YSYEKL. The CDR3 contains 14 residues. With 4 bases removed from V and 8 bases from J, the gap between germline ends came to 15 bases. DNA of the CDR3: TGCGCCAGCAGCCCCCCTGGGGTCGAGGATGAGCAGTTCTTC. Translation: CASSPPGVEDEQFF.

This clonotype was detected many times. The gene calls are TRBV12-3 or TRBV12-4 and TRBJ1-3; TRBD1 matches at 8 bases. The ends lost 4 bases at V and 0 bases at J; junction bases unmatched: 8. CDR3 length: 17 residues. The CDR3 loop reads CASSYFGQGSSGNTIYF. The CDR3 nucleotides read TGTGCCAGCAGTTATTTCGGACAGGGCAGCTCTGGAAACACCATATATTTT.

This clonotype was picked up a small number of times. The genes are TRBV10-3 and TRBJ2-7, with D possibly being TRBD2 (5 bases). This CDR3 spans 15 amino acids. Germline V gene data show CDR1 as ENHRY and CDR2 as SYGVKD. The V and J ends lost 3 bases and 0 bases respectively, with 12 bases between them. For the CDR3, the DNA is TGTGCCATCAGTGAATCGGGGAAGGGCTCCTACGAGCAGTACTTC. Encoded protein: CAISESGKGSYEQYF.

V gene TRBV6-5 combines with J gene TRBJ2-3; a weak D match, TRBD1 (6 bases). CDR1 and CDR2 from the germline V gene are MNHEY and SVGAGI. This CDR3 is 12 amino acids long. The V end lost 8 bases, the J end lost 6 bases, and 12 bases lay between the germline ends. The CDR3 here is CASGWGPDTQYF. The CDR3 nucleotides read TGTGCCAGCGGGTGGGGGCCGGATACGCAGTATTTT.

The table lists this clonotype with a few counts. The chain carries TRBV12-3 or TRBV12-4 and TRBJ2-6; a weak D match, TRBD2 (6 bases). This CDR3 is built from 18 residues. Trimming left V 2 bases short and J 1 base short, with 15 bases between. CDR3 loop: CASSLQASGGSGANVLTF. CDR3 nucleotide sequence: TGTGCCAGCAGTTTACAGGCATCAGGAGGGTCTGGGGCCAACGTCCTGACTTTC.

The CDR3 reads CSARHPADTYEQYV. CDR3 DNA: TGCAGTGCTAGACACCCTGCCGATACCTACGAGCAGTACGTC. The J gene is TRBJ2-7, the V gene TRBV20-1; D gene ambiguous. Trimming shortened V by 2 bases and J by 2 bases, and 13 bases separated the two germline ends. Germline CDR1 is DFQATT and CDR2 is SNEGSKA (reference sequence). The CDR3 contains 14 residues.

This clonotype was detected ten times or more. The V gene is TRBV29-1, the J gene TRBJ1-5, with a weak D call TRBD1 (5 bases). The CDR3 is made up of 14 amino acids. V lost 3 bases to trimming and J lost 5 bases, with 14 bases between them. The V gene's germline CDR1 is SQVTM and CDR2 ANQGSEA. The CDR3 reads CSVDRLGRDQPQHF. CDR3 coding DNA: TGCAGCGTTGATAGGCTGGGACGGGATCAGCCCCAGCATTTT.